This entry lists 6 T cell receptor beta chains sequenced from one sample in a study of cytomegalovirus exposure and HLA in healthy donors. The primer mix had 60 Vbeta and 13 Jbeta primers. Sequencing used immunoSEQ multiplex PCR; TCRdb keeps in-frame clones, though not all of them. The data contain about 59,000 clones, approximately 83% of them singletons. Sample: PBMCs. These receptors were taken from a man aged 35 to 55 in good health and CMV-seronegative.

V gene TRBV5-5 combines with J gene TRBJ1-1, with D perhaps matching TRBD1 (6 bases). The CDR3 spans 13 residues. CDR1 and CDR2 from the germline V gene are SGHKS and YYEKEE (reference sequence). The germline V and J ends were trimmed by 5 bases and 8 bases, with 16 bases remaining between them. CDR3 sequence reads: CASSPRQVEEAFF. As DNA, the CDR3 is TGTGCCAGCAGTCCGCGACAGGTAGAAGAAGCTTTCTTT. The full variable domain, completed using reference TRBV5-5 and TRBJ1-1, is DAGVTQSPTHLIKTRGQQVTLRCSPISGHKSVSWYQQVLGQGPQFIFQYYEKEERGRGNFPDRFSARQFPNYSSELNVNALLLGDSALYLCASSPRQVEEAFFGQGTRLTVV.

This clone turned up a few times. The chain couples TRBV2 to TRBJ1-5; no clear D. Germline CDR1 and CDR2: SNHLY and FYNNEI. The CDR3 has 14 amino acids. V gave up 3 bases and J gave up 3 bases, with 9 bases separating them. Here the CDR3 DNA reads TGTGCCAGCAGTGAGGAGGGCTACAATCAGCCCCAGCATTTT. It encodes CASSEEGYNQPQHF.

The rearrangement uses TRBV29-1 and TRBJ1-2; maybe TRBD1 (6 bases). Germline V CDR1 and CDR2: SQVTM, ANQGSEA. The ends were cut back, 8 bases at V and 6 bases at J, with 10 bases in the middle. The CDR3 covers 10 residues. The CDR3, as DNA: TGCAGCTCCTACAGGGATGGCTACACCTTC. Its translation is CSSYRDGYTF.

This rearrangement joins TRBV6-6 to TRBJ2-5; 9 positions agree with TRBD1. CDR3 length: 15 residues. In germline, CDR1 is MNHNY, CDR2 SVGAGI (reference sequence). J lost 5 bases, V lost 6 bases, and 10 bases had no gene match. CDR3 nucleotides: TGTGCCAGCAGCCTAGGGACAGGGCGAATCGAGACCCAGTACTTC. Encoded protein: CASSLGTGRIETQYF.

This chain uses TRBV21-1 with TRBJ2-7; whether TRBD2, the table's D call, matches the DNA was not checked. TRBV21-1 is recorded as a pseudogene. The CDR3 has 12 amino acids. In nucleotides, the CDR3 is TGTGCCAGCAGCAAAGCGCGGGCAGGCGTGTTCTTC. As protein: CASSKARAGVFF.

A few counts support this clone. This chain connects TRBV2 to TRBJ1-1, with D possibly TRBD1 on 6 matching bases. CDR3 size: 14 residues. Looked up from germline, CDR1 is SNHLY and CDR2 is FYNNEI. Trimming left V 4 bases short and J 4 bases short, with 13 bases between. The DNA for the CDR3 is TGTGCCAGCAGTGGGGGGCGGGGGGTCACTGAAGCTTTCTTT. Translated, it gives CASSGGRGVTEAFF. Complete variable domain (other parts from reference TRBV2 and TRBJ1-1): EPEVTQTPSHQVTQMGQEVILRCVPISNHLYFYWYRQILGQKVEFLVSFYNNEISEKSEIFDDQFSVERPDGSNFTLKIRSTKLEDSAMYFCASSGGRGVTEAFFGQGTRLTVV.